Listed below are T cell receptor beta chains from one sample, sequenced in a study of blood T cell repertoires in COVID-19. The method was immunoSEQ multiplex PCR; TCRdb's version includes in-frame clones alone and lacks a portion of them. The sample has about 270,000 clones; around four fifths are singletons. Sequenced: peripheral blood. These receptor sequences come from a woman between 50 and 59 years old with active or convalescent COVID-19. Both conserved end residues are part of each CDR3. For some rows the clone size is stated as once, few or many, or as a class when expanded; others skip it.

J gene: TRBJ2-5; V gene: TRBV15; clone size: -; CDR3 length: 22; CDR3 protein: CATSSLSGVGSSGSWVRETQYF
J gene: TRBJ1-2; V gene: TRBV19; clone size: -; CDR3 length: 15; CDR3 protein: CASNRAGNSYYGYTF
J gene: TRBJ2-3; V gene: TRBV5-1; clone size: -; CDR3 length: 18; CDR3 protein: CASSLAGLAGGSPDTQYF
J gene: TRBJ2-7; V gene: TRBV7-9; clone size: -; CDR3 length: 14; CDR3 protein: CASSPGLAGSEQYF
J gene: TRBJ2-1; V gene: TRBV10-1; clone size: -; CDR3 length: 16; CDR3 protein: CASSEWRQSSYNEQFF
J gene: TRBJ1-5; V gene: TRBV4-2; clone size: -; CDR3 length: 14; CDR3 protein: CASSPGTGNQPQHF
J gene: TRBJ1-6; V gene: TRBV12-3/TRBV12-4; clone size: -; CDR3 length: 12; CDR3 protein: CASSLGSGTLHF
J gene: TRBJ1-6; V gene: TRBV28; clone size: -; CDR3 length: 16; CDR3 protein: CASSLWPVRGNSPLHF
J gene: TRBJ1-1; V gene: TRBV19; clone size: -; CDR3 length: 13; CDR3 protein: CASTKKRGTEAFF
J gene: TRBJ1-2; V gene: TRBV27; clone size: -; CDR3 length: 16; CDR3 protein: CASSSQSGTAFYGYTF
J gene: TRBJ2-3; V gene: TRBV7-3; clone size: -; CDR3 length: 16; CDR3 protein: CASSLLGGASTDTQYF
J gene: TRBJ2-1; V gene: TRBV7-6; clone size: -; CDR3 length: 15; CDR3 protein: CASSLTGGTRYEQFF
J gene: TRBJ2-3; V gene: TRBV9; clone size: -; CDR3 length: 17; CDR3 protein: CASSVALTSGNTDTQYF
J gene: TRBJ1-2; V gene: TRBV5-6; clone size: -; CDR3 length: 16; CDR3 protein: CASSQDSNPKFYGYTF
J gene: TRBJ1-2; V gene: TRBV30; clone size: -; CDR3 length: 13; CDR3 protein: CAWNPAPGYGYTF
J gene: TRBJ1-5; V gene: TRBV7-2; clone size: -; CDR3 length: 17; CDR3 protein: CASSPRYGDRSVQPQHF
J gene: TRBJ2-7; V gene: TRBV28; clone size: -; CDR3 length: 15; CDR3 protein: CASSLSGQGRYEQYF
J gene: TRBJ2-2; V gene: TRBV5-4; clone size: -; CDR3 length: 15; CDR3 protein: CASSTRGLNTGELFF
J gene: TRBJ2-1; V gene: TRBV7-2; clone size: -; CDR3 length: 15; CDR3 protein: CASSLSGQGGYEQFF
J gene: TRBJ1-6; V gene: TRBV20-1; clone size: once; CDR3 length: 15; CDR3 protein: CSASDLQGPNSPLHF
J gene: TRBJ1-2; V gene: TRBV29-1; clone size: -; CDR3 length: 11; CDR3 protein: CSVARGYGYTF
J gene: TRBJ2-3; V gene: TRBV27; clone size: -; CDR3 length: 15; CDR3 protein: CASSWGSGRTDTQYF
J gene: TRBJ2-7; V gene: TRBV9; clone size: -; CDR3 length: 15; CDR3 protein: CASSPRGGWVNEQYF
J gene: TRBJ2-7; V gene: TRBV28; clone size: -; CDR3 length: 23; CDR3 protein: CASSLVPRGRNLSGGLSSYEQYF
J gene: TRBJ2-2; V gene: TRBV7-9; clone size: -; CDR3 length: 14; CDR3 protein: CASSYGTGPGELFF
J gene: TRBJ1-2; V gene: TRBV7-2; clone size: -; CDR3 length: 16; CDR3 protein: CASSSQTGGSNYGYTF
J gene: TRBJ1-3; V gene: TRBV7-9; clone size: -; CDR3 length: 14; CDR3 protein: CASSPGVSGNTIYF
J gene: TRBJ2-1; V gene: TRBV7-2; clone size: -; CDR3 length: 15; CDR3 protein: CASSWTSGVYNEQFF
J gene: TRBJ1-1; V gene: TRBV19; clone size: -; CDR3 length: 14; CDR3 protein: CASSISTGRFEAFF
J gene: TRBJ2-7; V gene: TRBV29-1; clone size: -; CDR3 length: 14; CDR3 protein: CSVEPSYPSYEQYF
J gene: TRBJ2-1; V gene: TRBV6-1; clone size: -; CDR3 length: 16; CDR3 protein: CASSDPTSGSRNEQFF
J gene: TRBJ1-1; V gene: TRBV10-3; clone size: -; CDR3 length: 13; CDR3 protein: CAISDRVLREAFF
J gene: TRBJ2-6; V gene: TRBV19; clone size: -; CDR3 length: 18; CDR3 protein: CASSIARGGPSGANVLTF
J gene: TRBJ2-1; V gene: TRBV12-5; clone size: -; CDR3 length: 15; CDR3 protein: CASGLGLAPYNEQFF
J gene: TRBJ2-7; V gene: TRBV5-1; clone size: -; CDR3 length: 15; CDR3 protein: CASSSGQGRWDEQYF
J gene: TRBJ1-2; V gene: TRBV18; clone size: -; CDR3 length: 15; CDR3 protein: CASSPSGLGVYGYTF
J gene: TRBJ1-5; V gene: TRBV30; clone size: -; CDR3 length: 14; CDR3 protein: CAWTDGQSNQPQHF
J gene: TRBJ2-5; V gene: TRBV5-5; clone size: -; CDR3 length: 13; CDR3 protein: CASSLPGGETQYF
J gene: TRBJ2-7; V gene: TRBV7-8; clone size: -; CDR3 length: 12; CDR3 protein: CASSFWGGEQYF
J gene: TRBJ1-1; V gene: TRBV4-1; clone size: -; CDR3 length: 14; CDR3 protein: CASSHPTGGGEAFF
J gene: TRBJ2-1; V gene: TRBV24-1; clone size: -; CDR3 length: 21; CDR3 protein: CATSDPPGTSGRGSSYNEQFF
J gene: TRBJ1-2; V gene: TRBV5-1; clone size: -; CDR3 length: 15; CDR3 protein: CASSWGGQGTEGYTF
J gene: TRBJ1-2; V gene: TRBV6-4; clone size: -; CDR3 length: 13; CDR3 protein: CASSSTGRDGYTF
J gene: TRBJ1-3; V gene: TRBV19; clone size: -; CDR3 length: 19; CDR3 protein: CASSIALSGQGISGNTIYF
J gene: TRBJ2-5; V gene: TRBV12-3/TRBV12-4; clone size: once; CDR3 length: 11; CDR3 protein: CASGLQETQYF
J gene: TRBJ2-7; V gene: TRBV11-2; clone size: -; CDR3 length: 14; CDR3 protein: CASSFAGSPYEQYF
J gene: TRBJ2-1; V gene: TRBV7-3; clone size: -; CDR3 length: 15; CDR3 protein: CASSQELTAYNEQFF
J gene: TRBJ2-5; V gene: TRBV4-1; clone size: -; CDR3 length: 14; CDR3 protein: CASSQWTSGETQYF
J gene: TRBJ1-2; V gene: TRBV7-9; clone size: -; CDR3 length: 13; CDR3 protein: CASSLRGWDGYTF
J gene: TRBJ1-2; V gene: TRBV10-3; clone size: -; CDR3 length: 14; CDR3 protein: CAISANRGNYGYTF
J gene: TRBJ1-1; V gene: TRBV5-1; clone size: -; CDR3 length: 17; CDR3 protein: CASSLAPGQGSGTEAFF
J gene: TRBJ2-3; V gene: TRBV2; clone size: -; CDR3 length: 11; CDR3 protein: CASQYTDTQYF
J gene: TRBJ1-2; V gene: TRBV2; clone size: few; CDR3 length: 14; CDR3 protein: CASSWGQGVYGYTF